These 26 T cell receptor beta chains share one sample of origin, sequenced in a study of blood T cell repertoires in COVID-19. The data were produced by immunoSEQ multiplex PCR, yet TCRdb's version contains in-frame clones alone and is incomplete. In the table there are about 140,000 clones, about nine tenths of which are singletons. Sequencing was carried out using peripheral blood. These receptor sequences come from a human donor with COVID-19, enrolled during active disease. The donor label of this sample is uncertain.

The chain joins TRBV12-3 or TRBV12-4 to TRBJ2-7; 7 positions agree with TRBD1. CDR3 length equals 13 residues. V lost 6 bases, J lost 2 bases, and 4 bases stayed unmatched. CDR3 amino acids: CASSSDRAYEQYF. The CDR3 nucleotides are TGTGCCAGCAGCTCCGACAGGGCCTACGAGCAGTACTTC.

This clone was observed a few times. V gene TRBV28 combines with J gene TRBJ2-7; 11 bases are a match to TRBD2. Per germline, CDR1 MDHEN and CDR2 SYDVKM. With 6 bases clipped from V and 2 bases from J, the junction kept 6 bases outside the gene matches. The CDR3 has 15 amino acids. CDR3 residues: CASRPTSGGTYEQYF. DNA for the CDR3: TGTGCCAGCAGACCCACTAGCGGGGGAACCTACGAGCAGTACTTC.

The rearrangement uses TRBV6-5 and TRBJ2-7; 7 nucleotides align to TRBD1. The germline gives CDR1 MNHEY, CDR2 SVGAGI. CDR3 size: 13 residues. The J segment lost 3 bases and the V segment lost 6 bases, leaving 5 bases of the junction unmatched. The DNA for the CDR3 is TGTGCCAGCAGCCCGGGACAGAACTACGAGCAGTACTTC. Translated: CASSPGQNYEQYF.

DNA for the CDR3: TGTGCCAGCAGCGTAGGTCAGCGGGATGAAAAACTGTTTTTT. It codes for CASSVGQRDEKLFF. This rearrangement joins TRBV9 to TRBJ1-4; D is uncertain. Trimming took off 0 bases at V and 6 bases at J, with 9 bases between the two ends. CDR3 length equals 14 residues. Per the germline V gene, CDR1 is SGDLS and CDR2 is YYNGEE. Drawing the rest from reference TRBV9 and TRBJ1-4, the complete variable domain is DSGVTQTPKHLITATGQRVTLRCSPRSGDLSVYWYQQSLDQGLQFLIQYYNGEERAKGNILERFSAQQFPDLHSELNLSSLELGDSALYFCASSVGQRDEKLFFGSGTQLSVL.

The rearrangement uses TRBV7-3 and TRBJ2-6; D is unclear. The CDR3 contains 16 residues. The germline V gene has CDR1 SGHTA and CDR2 FQGTGA. V lost 5 bases and J lost 2, with 13 bases in between. The CDR3 protein is CASSPLLGAGANVLTF. In DNA, the CDR3 is TGTGCCAGCAGCCCCCTGCTAGGTGCTGGGGCCAACGTCCTGACTTTC.

The rearrangement uses TRBV6-6 and TRBJ1-3, with a tentative D call TRBD1 (6 bases). V shed 0 bases and J shed 4 bases, with 10 bases lying between them. CDR1 is MNHNY and CDR2 is SVGAGI in the germline V gene (reference sequence). The CDR3 consists of 15 residues. The CDR3 coding sequence is TGTGCCAGCAGTTACTCCGCAGGGGCGGGAAACACCATATATTTT. Protein sequence: CASSYSAGAGNTIYF.

The V gene is TRBV7-6, the J gene TRBJ1-5; D is perhaps TRBD1 (6 bases). The CDR3 spans 14 residues. Germline loops: CDR1 SGHVS, CDR2 FNYEAQ. V was shortened by 5 bases and J by 4 bases, with 12 bases between the two germline ends. CDR3 residues: CASSAQGGNQPQHF. The CDR3 DNA reads TGTGCCAGCAGCGCACAGGGTGGGAATCAGCCCCAGCATTTT.

CDR3 DNA: TGTGCCAGTAGTCCCCCCGACAGGCCTTACCTCTACGAGCAGTACTTC. It yields the protein CASSPPDRPYLYEQYF. The chain employs TRBV19 and TRBJ2-7; TRBD1 is a possible D gene (6 bases). The CDR3 sequence is 16 residues long. Germline lookup yields CDR1 LNHDA and CDR2 SQIVND (reference sequence). Trimming cost V 5 bases and J 3 bases, with 20 bases left between them.

The chain has TRBV5-1 and TRBJ2-3; weak D call: TRBD1 (5 bases). The CDR3 spans 15 residues. The V gene lost 2 bases and the J gene lost 2 bases, with 12 bases spanning the gap. CDR1 is SGHRS and CDR2 is YFSETQ in the germline V gene. CDR3 sequence (DNA): TGCGCCAGCAGCTTCCTAAGGGGTAACACAGATACGCAGTATTTT. As protein: CASSFLRGNTDTQYF.

The J gene is TRBJ1-6, the V gene TRBV12-3 or TRBV12-4, with D perhaps TRBD1 (5 bases). Trimming took 7 bases from V and 7 from J, leaving 11 bases between them. The CDR3 is 13 amino acids. CDR3 nucleotides: TGTGCCAGCAACCAGCAGGGCAATTCACCCCTCCACTTT. Translated, it gives CASNQQGNSPLHF.

The rearrangement uses TRBV11-2 and TRBJ1-4; perhaps TRBD1 as D (5 bases). Trimming took off 5 bases at V and 0 bases at J, with 10 bases between the two ends. CDR1 and CDR2 (germline): SGHAT, FQNNGV. CDR3 length: 15 amino acids. The CDR3 is CASSLREATNEKLFF. DNA for the CDR3: TGTGCCAGCAGCCTCAGGGAGGCAACTAATGAAAAACTGTTTTTT.

V is TRBV5-5 and J is TRBJ1-1, with 8 bases fitting TRBD1. The germline CDR1 and CDR2 sequences are SGHKS and YYEKEE (reference sequence). Trimming took 4 bases from V and 0 from J; bases not matched to a gene: 2. This CDR3 contains 14 residues. The CDR3 nucleotides read TGTGCCAGCAGCCAGGGACAGGTGAACACTGAAGCTTTCTTT. It translates to CASSQGQVNTEAFF.

V and J are TRBV19 and TRBJ1-5; D call uncertain. The CDR3 contains 12 residues. Trimming shortened V by 3 bases and J by 4 bases, and 4 bases separated the two germline ends. The V gene's germline CDR1 is LNHDA and CDR2 SQIVND (reference sequence). CDR3 sequence: CASSILNQPQHF. Written as DNA, the CDR3 is TGTGCCAGTAGTATCCTTAATCAGCCCCAGCATTTT.

This clone occurred once. The chain uses TRBV10-3 and TRBJ1-5, with 8 bases matching TRBD1. CDR3 size: 15 residues. The V gene end was trimmed by 3 bases and the J gene end by 5 bases; junction bases not matched to a gene: 6. CDR1 and CDR2 (germline): ENHRY, SYGVKD. The CDR3 nucleotides are TGTGCCATCAGTGACGGCCAGGGGGCCGATCAGCCCCAGCATTTT. Its translation is CAISDGQGADQPQHF.

This chain connects TRBV7-9 to TRBJ1-6; maybe TRBD1 (6 bases). The CDR3 has 15 residues. Between the trimmed V and J ends, which lost 5 bases and 5 bases, there was a span of 13 bases. Looked up from germline, CDR1 is SEHNR and CDR2 is FQNEAQ (reference sequence). The CDR3 DNA follows: TGTGCCAGCAGCCCCCGGGACACCGATAATTCACCCCTCCACTTT. Encoded protein: CASSPRDTDNSPLHF.

The rearrangement uses TRBV7-6 and TRBJ2-1; D is perhaps TRBD1 (5 bases). Trimming took off 1 base at V and 9 bases at J, with 22 bases between the two ends. Germline CDR1 and CDR2: SGHVS and FNYEAQ. This CDR3 comprises 17 residues. The CDR3 loop reads CASSLVDSLNLSGEQFF. In DNA form, the CDR3 reads TGTGCCAGCAGCTTAGTTGACAGCCTCAACCTCTCGGGTGAGCAGTTCTTC. Using reference TRBV7-6 and TRBJ2-1 for the parts outside the CDR3, the full variable domain is GAGVSQSPRYKVTKRGQDVALRCDPISGHVSLYWYRQALGQGPEFLTYFNYEAQQDKSGLPNDRFSAERPEGSISTLTIQRTEQRDSAMYRCASSLVDSLNLSGEQFFGPGTRLTVL.

DNA for the CDR3: TGCGCCAGCAGCCCTGGCTGGACAGGGTTCGAAAGGGACACTGAAGCTTTCTTT. Encoded protein: CASSPGWTGFERDTEAFF. V gene TRBV5-1 combines with J gene TRBJ1-1, with 8 bases lining up with TRBD1. The CDR3 runs 18 residues. Trimming at V came to 4 bases and at J to 3 bases, leaving 17 bases not matched to a gene. The germline V gene has CDR1 SGHRS and CDR2 YFSETQ.

This clone was observed a few times. The chain joins TRBV29-1 to TRBJ2-1; 10 nucleotides align to TRBD1. Germline CDR1 reads SQVTM; CDR2 reads ANQGSEA. V trimming: 7 bases; J trimming: 7 bases; junction bases outside the gene matches: 10. The CDR3 is 14 residues long. For the CDR3, the DNA is TGCAGCGCCGAAGCGTGGACAGGGGGAAATGAGCAGTTCTTC. Translated, it gives CSAEAWTGGNEQFF.

This rearrangement joins TRBV19 to TRBJ2-1; TRBD2 matches at 7 bases. CDR1 is LNHDA and CDR2 is SQIVND in the germline V gene (reference sequence). The CDR3 runs 13 residues. With 4 bases clipped from V and 10 bases from J, the junction kept 7 bases outside the gene matches. CDR3: CASSRGGDNEQFF. In DNA, the CDR3 is TGTGCCAGTAGTAGGGGGGGGGATAACGAGCAGTTCTTC.

The CDR3 sequence: CATSREPMRQGGTEAFF. CDR3 nucleotides: TGTGCCACCAGCAGAGAACCAATGAGACAGGGGGGGACTGAAGCTTTCTTT. The V call is TRBV15, the J call TRBJ1-1, with 9 bases lining up with TRBD1. The CDR3 spans 17 residues. Germline CDR1 reads LNHNV; CDR2 reads YYDKDF (reference sequence). The ends lost 0 bases at V and 5 bases at J; junction bases unmatched: 10.

The J gene is TRBJ2-1, the V gene TRBV9; 11 bases fit TRBD2. V lost 0 bases and J lost 8; bases outside the gene matches: 4. The CDR3 totals 15 residues. Germline-derived CDR1 and CDR2 are SGDLS and YYNGEE. CDR3 in DNA: TGTGCCAGCAGCGTAGTTAGCGGGGGGGCAGATGAGCAGTTCTTC. This sequence encodes CASSVVSGGADEQFF.

The gene calls are TRBV10-3 and TRBJ1-4, with D unclear. The germline CDR1 and CDR2 sequences are ENHRY and SYGVKD. This CDR3 spans 18 amino acids. Trimming removed 3 bases from V and 0 bases from J, with 17 bases in between. The CDR3: CAISEWLPGSATNEKLFF. The CDR3 DNA is TGTGCCATCAGTGAATGGTTGCCAGGCTCCGCAACTAATGAAAAACTGTTTTTT.

The chain joins TRBV3-1 (or the pseudogene TRBV3-2) to TRBJ2-5; D is perhaps TRBD1 (6 bases). The CDR3 totals 16 residues. Trimming cost V 1 base and J 5 bases, with 17 bases left between them. CDR1 LGHDT and CDR2 YNNKEL come from the germline V gene (reference sequence). CDR3 region: CASSQGARGRGETQYF. In DNA, the CDR3 is TGTGCCAGCAGCCAAGGTGCCCGGGGTAGGGGGGAGACCCAGTACTTC.

The rearrangement uses TRBV28 and TRBJ2-5, with TRBD2 matching over 14 bases. This CDR3 is 16 amino acids long. V shed 4 bases and J 7 bases; nucleotides not matched to a gene: 8. Germline V gene data show CDR1 as MDHEN and CDR2 as SYDVKM. The CDR3: CASSSPTSGREGTQYF. The CDR3, as DNA: TGTGCCAGCAGTTCCCCGACTAGCGGGAGGGAGGGGACCCAGTACTTC.

V is TRBV7-2 and J is TRBJ1-1; perhaps TRBD1 as D (5 bases). Germline V gives CDR1 SGHTA, CDR2 FQGNSA. The CDR3 runs to 16 residues. Trimming shortened V by 5 bases and J by 1 base, and 17 bases separated the two germline ends. CDR3 DNA: TGTGCCAGCAGCCCGGGGGGGTGGCAGACGAACACTGAAGCTTTCTTT. Its translation: CASSPGGWQTNTEAFF.

This chain connects TRBV5-1 to TRBJ2-7; 7 nucleotides agree with TRBD1. CDR3 length equals 13 residues. J gave up 1 base and V 3 bases, and 1 base lay outside the gene matches. The germline V gene has CDR1 SGHRS and CDR2 YFSETQ. CDR3 in DNA: TGCGCCAGCAGCTGGGGACAGTCCTACGAGCAGTACTTC. Encoded protein: CASSWGQSYEQYF.